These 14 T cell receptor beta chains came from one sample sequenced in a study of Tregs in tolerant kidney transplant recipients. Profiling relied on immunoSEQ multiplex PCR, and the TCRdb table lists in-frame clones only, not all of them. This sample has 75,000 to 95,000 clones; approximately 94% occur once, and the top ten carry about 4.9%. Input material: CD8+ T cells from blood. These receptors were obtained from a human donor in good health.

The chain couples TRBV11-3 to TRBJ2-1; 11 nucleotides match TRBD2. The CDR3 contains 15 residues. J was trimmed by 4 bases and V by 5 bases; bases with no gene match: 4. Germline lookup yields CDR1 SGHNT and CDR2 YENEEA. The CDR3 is CASSPGLAVYNEQFF. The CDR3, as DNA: TGTGCCAGCAGCCCGGGACTAGCGGTTTACAATGAGCAGTTCTTC.

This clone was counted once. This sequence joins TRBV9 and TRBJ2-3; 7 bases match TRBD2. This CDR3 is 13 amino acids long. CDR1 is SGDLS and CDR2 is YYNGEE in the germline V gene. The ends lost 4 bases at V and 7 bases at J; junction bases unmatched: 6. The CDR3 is CASSPGGMNTQYF. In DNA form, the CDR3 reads TGTGCCAGCAGCCCGGGGGGTATGAATACGCAGTATTTT. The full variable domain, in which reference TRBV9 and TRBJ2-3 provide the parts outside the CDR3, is DSGVTQTPKHLITATGQRVTLRCSPRSGDLSVYWYQQSLDQGLQFLIQYYNGEERAKGNILERFSAQQFPDLHSELNLSSLELGDSALYFCASSPGGMNTQYFGPGTRLTVL.

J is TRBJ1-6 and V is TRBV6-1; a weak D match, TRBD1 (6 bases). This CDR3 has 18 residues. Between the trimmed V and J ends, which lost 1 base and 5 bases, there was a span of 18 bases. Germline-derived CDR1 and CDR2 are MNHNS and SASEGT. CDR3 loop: CASSEVKGGPTDNSPLHF. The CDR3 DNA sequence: TGTGCCAGCAGTGAAGTTAAGGGGGGCCCGACAGATAATTCACCCCTCCACTTT.

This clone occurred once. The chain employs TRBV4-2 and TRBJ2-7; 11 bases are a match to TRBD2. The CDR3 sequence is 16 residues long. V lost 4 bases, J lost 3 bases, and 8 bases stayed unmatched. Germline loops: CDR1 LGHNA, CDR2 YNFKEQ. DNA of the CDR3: TGTGCCAGCAGCCCCACAACTAGCGGGAGTATCTACGAGCAGTACTTC. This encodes CASSPTTSGSIYEQYF.

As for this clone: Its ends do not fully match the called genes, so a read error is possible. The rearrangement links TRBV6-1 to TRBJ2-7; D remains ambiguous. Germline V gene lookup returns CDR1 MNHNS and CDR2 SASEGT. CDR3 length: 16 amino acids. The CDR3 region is CASTEPANNPSYEQYF. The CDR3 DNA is TGTGCCAGCACTGAACCGGCTAACAACCCATCCTACGAGCAGTACTTC.

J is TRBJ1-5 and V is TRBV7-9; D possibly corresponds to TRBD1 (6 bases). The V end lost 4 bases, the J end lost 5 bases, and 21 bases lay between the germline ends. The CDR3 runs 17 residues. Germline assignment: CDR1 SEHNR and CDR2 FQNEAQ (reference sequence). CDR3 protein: CASSSQGIKEPYQPQHF. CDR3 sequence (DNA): TGTGCCAGCAGCTCCCAGGGGATTAAGGAGCCCTATCAGCCCCAGCATTTT.

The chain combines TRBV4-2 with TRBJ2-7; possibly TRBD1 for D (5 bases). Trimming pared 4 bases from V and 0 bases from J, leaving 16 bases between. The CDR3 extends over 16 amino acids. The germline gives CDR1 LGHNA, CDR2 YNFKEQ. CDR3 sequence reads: CASSPESGYYSYEQYF. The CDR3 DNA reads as TGTGCCAGCAGCCCGGAATCAGGGTACTACTCCTACGAGCAGTACTTC.

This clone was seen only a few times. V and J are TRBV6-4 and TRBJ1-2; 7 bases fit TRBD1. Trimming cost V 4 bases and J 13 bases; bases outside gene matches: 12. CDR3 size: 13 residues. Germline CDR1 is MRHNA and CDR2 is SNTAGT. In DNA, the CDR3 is TGTGCCAGCAGTGGGCAGACAGGGCCTAGGTTCACCTTC. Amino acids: CASSGQTGPRFTF.

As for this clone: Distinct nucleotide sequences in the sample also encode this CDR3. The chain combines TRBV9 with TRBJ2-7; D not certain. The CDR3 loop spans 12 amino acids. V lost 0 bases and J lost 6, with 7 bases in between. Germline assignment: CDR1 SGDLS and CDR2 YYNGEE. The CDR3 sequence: CASSVDGREQYF. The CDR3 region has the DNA TGTGCCAGCAGCGTAGATGGTCGCGAGCAGTACTTC.

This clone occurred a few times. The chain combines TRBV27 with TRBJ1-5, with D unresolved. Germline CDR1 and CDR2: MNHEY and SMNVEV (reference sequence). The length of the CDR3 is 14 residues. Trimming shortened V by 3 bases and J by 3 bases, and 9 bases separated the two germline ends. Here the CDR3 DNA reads TGTGCCAGCAGTTTGCTGGGCCACAATCAGCCCCAGCATTTT. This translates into CASSLLGHNQPQHF.

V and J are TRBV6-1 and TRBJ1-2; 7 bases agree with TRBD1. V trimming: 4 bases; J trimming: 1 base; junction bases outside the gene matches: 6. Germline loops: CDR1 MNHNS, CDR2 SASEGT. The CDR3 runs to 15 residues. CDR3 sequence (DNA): TGTGCCAGCAGTGGTTGGCAGGGGGGTAACTATGGCTACACCTTC. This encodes CASSGWQGGNYGYTF.

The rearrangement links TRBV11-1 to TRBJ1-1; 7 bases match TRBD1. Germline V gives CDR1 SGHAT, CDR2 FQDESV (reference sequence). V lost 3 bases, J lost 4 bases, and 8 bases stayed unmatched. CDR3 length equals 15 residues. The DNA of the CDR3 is TGTGCCAGCAGCTTCTACAGGGGAGGGGGCACTGAAGCTTTCTTT. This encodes CASSFYRGGGTEAFF.

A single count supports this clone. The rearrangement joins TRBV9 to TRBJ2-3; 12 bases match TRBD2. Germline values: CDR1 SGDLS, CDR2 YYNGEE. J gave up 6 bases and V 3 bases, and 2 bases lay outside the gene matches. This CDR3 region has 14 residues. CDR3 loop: CASSGGTSGDTQYF. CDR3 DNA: TGTGCCAGCAGCGGGGGGACTAGCGGGGATACGCAGTATTTT.

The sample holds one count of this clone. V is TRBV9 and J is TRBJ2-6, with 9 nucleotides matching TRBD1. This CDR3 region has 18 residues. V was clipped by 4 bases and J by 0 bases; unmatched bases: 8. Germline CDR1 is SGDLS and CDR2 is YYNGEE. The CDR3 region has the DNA TGTGCCAGCAGCCCTTGGACAGGGGCGCTCTCTGGGGCCAACGTCCTGACTTTC. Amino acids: CASSPWTGALSGANVLTF. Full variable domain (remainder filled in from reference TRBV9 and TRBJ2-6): DSGVTQTPKHLITATGQRVTLRCSPRSGDLSVYWYQQSLDQGLQFLIQYYNGEERAKGNILERFSAQQFPDLHSELNLSSLELGDSALYFCASSPWTGALSGANVLTFGAGSRLTVL.